This T cell receptor (beta chain) was captured by sequencing in a study of cytomegalovirus exposure and HLA in healthy donors. V was clipped by 6 bases and J by 9 bases; unmatched bases: 5. The germline CDR1 and CDR2 sequences are LNHDA and SQIVND (reference sequence). CDR3 size: 12 residues. This PCR relied on a set of 60 Vbeta primers and 13 Jbeta primers. TCRdb's table, derived via immunoSEQ multiplex PCR, lists solely in-frame clones and lacks some. The sample has around 120,000 clones; around two thirds are singletons. The TCR sequence derives from a man aged 25-45 years in good health and CMV-seropositive. This chain connects TRBV19 to TRBJ1-1; 9 bases align to TRBD1. Sequencing was performed on PBMCs. DNA for the CDR3: TGTGCCAGTAGCCGGGACAGGGTGAAAGCTTTCTTT. Its protein product is CASSRDRVKAFF.